The 30 T cell receptor beta chains reported below all come from one sample, sequenced in a study of PD-1 blockade in classical Hodgkin lymphoma. Patients all relapsed after autologous stem cell transplantation, and there was variation in brentuximab vedotin exposure. Assay: immunoSEQ multiplex PCR; the TCRdb copy retains only in-frame clones and omits some. The sample includes 20,000 to 30,000 clones, roughly 80% of them seen just once. This material consisted of peripheral blood mononuclear cells (PBMCs), taken before the second cycle of nivolumab. The receptor set was obtained from a human donor with classical Hodgkin lymphoma.

There are a few counts of this clone. The chain has TRBV11-2 and TRBJ2-7, with 7 bases lining up with TRBD1. The CDR3 loop spans 14 amino acids. Trimming took 6 bases from V and 4 from J; bases not matched to a gene: 9. Germline V CDR1 and CDR2: SGHAT, FQNNGV. This CDR3 reads CASRGQDGRYEQYF. The CDR3 region has the DNA TGTGCCAGCAGAGGACAGGATGGAAGGTACGAGCAGTACTTC. Full variable domain (outside the CDR3, taken from reference TRBV11-2 and TRBJ2-7): EAGVAQSPRYKIIEKRQSVAFWCNPISGHATLYWYQQILGQGPKLLIQFQNNGVVDDSQLPKDRFSAERLKGVDSTLKIQPAKLEDSAVYLCASRGQDGRYEQYFGPGTRLTVT.

This chain connects TRBV4-3 to TRBJ1-5; D call uncertain. The CDR3 covers 14 residues. The V end was cut by 0 bases, the J end by 4 bases, with 7 bases between. Germline-derived CDR1 and CDR2 are LGHNA and YSLEER. The CDR3 loop reads CASSQDRLNQPQHF. The CDR3 bases are TGCGCCAGCAGCCAAGACAGGCTAAATCAGCCCCAGCATTTT.

The chain uses TRBV7-2 and TRBJ2-3, with 9 bases aligning to TRBD1. CDR1 SGHTA and CDR2 FQGNSA come from the germline V gene. This CDR3 is built from 17 residues. With 0 bases clipped from V and 3 bases from J, the junction kept 7 bases outside the gene matches. The CDR3 loop is CASSLALRQGGTDTQYF. CDR3 nucleotides: TGTGCCAGCAGCTTAGCGCTGCGACAGGGGGGTACAGATACGCAGTATTTT.

The V gene is TRBV27, the J gene TRBJ1-2; D unresolved. Germline-derived CDR1 and CDR2 are MNHEY and SMNVEV (reference sequence). V was trimmed by 0 bases and J by 6 bases, leaving 5 bases between them. The CDR3 contains 12 residues. DNA for the CDR3: TGTGCCAGCAGTTTATCGGGGAATGGCTACACCTTC. This translates into CASSLSGNGYTF.

This CDR3 reads CASSSEGYTEAFF. CDR3 sequence (DNA): TGTGCCAGCAGCTCGGAGGGTTACACTGAAGCTTTCTTT. The genes are TRBV11-3 and TRBJ1-1; unclear D gene. The CDR3 consists of 13 residues. CDR1 is SGHNT and CDR2 is YENEEA in the germline V gene. Trimming pared 4 bases from V and 3 bases from J, leaving 9 bases between.

This clone occurred once. The chain carries TRBV9 and TRBJ1-1; weak D call: TRBD1 (6 bases). This CDR3 region has 13 residues. Germline lookup yields CDR1 SGDLS and CDR2 YYNGEE. Trimming cost V 4 bases and J 1 base, with 8 bases left between them. CDR3 region: CASSRGQNTEAFF. CDR3 in DNA: TGTGCCAGCAGCCGGGGACAGAACACTGAAGCTTTCTTT.

Only a few counts were recorded for this clone. The chain joins TRBV9 to TRBJ2-7, with TRBD2 matching over 7 bases. The junction had 11 bases not matched to a gene; V was cut back by 2 bases and J by 3 bases. The CDR3 has 16 residues. Germline loops: CDR1 SGDLS, CDR2 YYNGEE. In nucleotides, the CDR3 is TGTGCCAGCAGCGTCACGGGAGGAGACGGTAGCTACGAGCAGTACTTC. Amino acids: CASSVTGGDGSYEQYF.

This clone was detected once. The rearrangement joins TRBV7-2 to TRBJ2-1, with D perhaps matching TRBD1 or TRBD2 (5 bases each). Germline V lookup: CDR1 SGHTA, CDR2 FQGNSA. V lost 3 bases, J lost 9 bases, and 15 bases lay in between. The CDR3 runs to 14 residues. CDR3 nucleotides: TGTGCCAGCAGCTTTGGGACGCCGAACGCTGAGCAGTTCTTC. It encodes CASSFGTPNAEQFF.

This rearrangement joins TRBV9 to TRBJ2-1, with a possible D match to TRBD2 (6 bases). The germline V gene has CDR1 SGDLS and CDR2 YYNGEE. The CDR3 covers 14 residues. Trimming took off 3 bases at V and 5 bases at J, with 12 bases between the two ends. CDR3 in amino acids: CASSGGLFNNEQFF. CDR3 nucleotide sequence: TGTGCCAGCAGCGGGGGACTCTTCAACAATGAGCAGTTCTTC.

The chain is built from TRBV7-9 and TRBJ1-4; perhaps TRBD1 as D (5 bases). Trimming removed 3 bases at V and 3 bases at J, with 8 bases between. This CDR3 has 14 residues. Per germline, CDR1 SEHNR and CDR2 FQNEAQ (reference sequence). The CDR3 is CASSFQGSNEKLFF. CDR3 nucleotides: TGTGCCAGCAGCTTCCAGGGCTCTAATGAAAAACTGTTTTTT.

The chain has TRBV10-3 and TRBJ2-5; the D is unclear. V gave up 3 bases and J gave up 5 bases, with 10 bases separating them. Germline V gene sequence: CDR1 ENHRY, CDR2 SYGVKD. The CDR3 extends over 13 amino acids. CDR3 DNA: TGTGCCATCAGTGAATTTGTGGGGGAGACCCAGTACTTC. Its translation is CAISEFVGETQYF.

This clone was recorded a few times. The rearrangement joins TRBV5-6 to TRBJ2-5; D remains ambiguous. The germline V gene has CDR1 SGHDT and CDR2 YYEEEE. Deletions cut 0 bases from V and 4 bases from J, with 10 bases between. CDR3 length equals 14 residues. The CDR3 loop is CASSLVVGPETQYF. In nucleotides, the CDR3 is TGTGCCAGCAGCTTGGTAGTAGGGCCAGAGACCCAGTACTTC.

The V and J genes are TRBV5-1 and TRBJ2-7; 7 nucleotides match TRBD2. Trimming cost V 3 bases and J 3 bases; bases outside gene matches: 9. Germline assignment: CDR1 SGHRS and CDR2 YFSETQ. The CDR3 is 15 amino acids. CDR3 coding DNA: TGCGCCAGCAGCTCCCTGGCGGGAGCTTACTACGAGCAGTACTTC. Residues: CASSSLAGAYYEQYF.

The chain combines TRBV28 with TRBJ2-3; D gene uncertain. Germline V gives CDR1 MDHEN, CDR2 SYDVKM. Trimming removed 2 bases from V and 4 bases from J, with 13 bases in between. The CDR3 has 15 amino acids. CDR3 loop: CASSLGGKVADTQYF. The CDR3 DNA reads as TGTGCCAGCAGTTTAGGTGGGAAGGTCGCAGATACGCAGTATTTT.

The rearrangement uses TRBV21-1 and TRBJ2-3. TRBV21-1 is shown as a pseudogene. The CDR3 loop spans 12 amino acids. The CDR3 nucleotides read TGTGCCAGCAGCAAAGTTAGTGGAACGCAGTATTTT. Translated: CASSKVSGTQYF.

Turning to this clone: At one of its ends the junction is not consistent with the germline gene, which may arise from a read error. The chain has TRBV4-1 and TRBJ2-7; no firm D call. CDR1 MGHRA and CDR2 YSYEKL come from the germline V gene. The CDR3 length is 15 residues. The CDR3 protein is CASSQAGRLGYEPYF. CDR3 DNA sequence: TGCGCCAGCAGCCAAGCAGGACGGTTAGGCTACGAGCCGTACTTC.

Concerning this clone: The junction and the germline gene differ at one end; a read error may be behind it. The chain links TRBV28 to TRBJ2-7; 7 bases fit TRBD2. Germline lookup yields CDR1 MDHEN and CDR2 SYDVKM. The CDR3 sequence is 10 residues long. CDR3 coding DNA: TGTGTGGCGGGAGTTTGTCCAATTAACTTC. Protein: CVAGVCPINF.

The V call is TRBV27, the J call TRBJ2-7; 9 bases are a match to TRBD1. CDR3 length: 15 residues. The germline V gene has CDR1 MNHEY and CDR2 SMNVEV (reference sequence). V lost 4 bases and J lost 6; bases outside the gene matches: 10. The DNA for the CDR3 is TGTGCCAGCAGTTCCTCCGGGACAGGGAATATCGAGCAGTACTTC. Protein: CASSSSGTGNIEQYF.

The V gene is TRBV6-6, the J gene TRBJ2-2, with 7 bases aligning to TRBD1. The CDR3 runs to 15 residues. Germline loops: CDR1 MNHNY, CDR2 SVGAGI (reference sequence). Trimming took 5 bases from V and 2 from J; bases not matched to a gene: 5. The CDR3 is CASSHRGANTGELFF. CDR3 bases: TGTGCCAGCAGTCACAGGGGAGCCAACACCGGGGAGCTGTTTTTT.

This clone has more than one count but fewer than ten. In DNA form, the CDR3 reads TGTGCCAGCAGTTCGCGAATTACAGCGAACACTGAAGCTTTCTTT. It translates to CASSSRITANTEAFF. V and J are TRBV27 and TRBJ1-1; D is undetermined. The CDR3 extends over 15 amino acids. V was shortened by 4 bases and J by 1 base, with 13 bases between the two germline ends. CDR1 is MNHEY, CDR2 SMNVEV, per germline (reference sequence).

CDR3 bases: TGTGCCAGCAGCTTGGGTCAGGGGTCCTACGAGCAGTACTTC. This translates into CASSLGQGSYEQYF. J is TRBJ2-7 and V is TRBV5-4; a weak D match, TRBD1 (6 bases). CDR1 is SGHNT, CDR2 YYREEE, per germline (reference sequence). V was shortened by 0 bases and J by 1 base, with 8 bases between the two germline ends. The CDR3 contains 14 residues.

The chain has TRBV6-5 and TRBJ2-7; 8 nucleotides agree with TRBD1. The V gene end was trimmed by 6 bases and the J gene end by 3 bases; junction bases not matched to a gene: 10. Germline CDR1 MNHEY, CDR2 SVGAGI. The CDR3 has 15 residues. Here the CDR3 DNA reads TGTGCCAGCAGCTATCAACCGGGACAGGACTACGAGCAGTACTTC. Translation gives CASSYQPGQDYEQYF.

V is TRBV28 and J is TRBJ1-5; D not resolved. Deletions cut 4 bases from V and 0 bases from J, with 10 bases between. This CDR3 is 15 amino acids long. Germline V gene data show CDR1 as MDHEN and CDR2 as SYDVKM. The DNA of the CDR3 is TGTGCCAGCAGTTCCCGAAGCCGTAGCAATCAGCCCCAGCATTTT. It encodes CASSSRSRSNQPQHF. The whole variable domain, remainder taken from reference TRBV28 and TRBJ1-5, is DVKVTQSSRYLVKRTGEKVFLECVQDMDHENMFWYRQDPGLGLRLIYFSYDVKMKEKGDIPEGYSVSREKKERFSLILESASTNQTSMYLCASSSRSRSNQPQHFGDGTRLSIL.

The chain combines TRBV5-1 with TRBJ2-7; 8 nucleotides match TRBD1. The germline V gene encodes CDR1 SGHRS and CDR2 YFSETQ. V was pared by 1 base and J by 3 bases, with 6 bases of the junction left unmatched. CDR3 size: 15 residues. CDR3 bases: TGCGCCAGCAGCTTGCCCCTCGGACAGGGCTACGAGCAGTACTTC. Encoded protein: CASSLPLGQGYEQYF.

The V call is TRBV19, the J call TRBJ2-1; tentatively, D is TRBD2 (6 bases). Germline assignment: CDR1 LNHDA and CDR2 SQIVND (reference sequence). The CDR3 sequence is 15 residues long. The V gene lost 7 bases and the J gene lost 8 bases, with 21 bases spanning the gap. In DNA, the CDR3 is TGTGCCAGTACCCGGAGGGCCTTAGGAGTCGATGAGCAGTTCTTC. Protein product: CASTRRALGVDEQFF.

The chain couples TRBV10-3 to TRBJ2-5, with D possibly being TRBD1 (6 bases). The DNA end is more similar to TRBJ2-7, so the J call may be wrong. The V gene's germline CDR1 is ENHRY and CDR2 SYGVKD. The CDR3 extends over 15 amino acids. Written as DNA, the CDR3 is TGTGCCATCAGTGAGGTGGGACACGAAGGCAACGAGCAGTACTTC. Translating it yields CAISEVGHEGNEQYF.

This rearrangement joins TRBV6-5 to TRBJ2-3, with D possibly being TRBD1 (7 bases). The CDR3 contains 13 residues. The ends were cut back, 5 bases at V and 10 bases at J, with 16 bases in the middle. Per germline, CDR1 MNHEY and CDR2 SVGAGI. The CDR3 bases are TGTGCCAGCAGTGGAGGGACAGCTTTAGCGCAGTATTTT. This codes for CASSGGTALAQYF.

The table lists this clone with a few counts. The chain joins TRBV13 to TRBJ2-1; D possibly corresponds to TRBD2 (5 bases). The CDR3 covers 18 residues. V gave up 6 bases and J gave up 0 bases, with 21 bases separating them. CDR1 and CDR2 from the germline V gene are PRHDT and FYEKMQ (reference sequence). In DNA, the CDR3 is TGTGCCAGCAGGGACTTTAGTGGGTCCCCTAGCTCCTACAATGAGCAGTTCTTC. It codes for CASRDFSGSPSSYNEQFF.

This sequence joins TRBV15 and TRBJ2-7; D gene ambiguous. The CDR3 has 14 amino acids. Between the trimmed V and J ends, which lost 0 bases and 3 bases, there was a span of 9 bases. Germline-derived CDR1 and CDR2 are LNHNV and YYDKDF (reference sequence). This chain's CDR3 is CATSRDGTFYEQYF. The CDR3 DNA reads as TGTGCCACCAGCAGAGATGGAACCTTCTACGAGCAGTACTTC. Complete variable domain (other parts from reference TRBV15 and TRBJ2-7): DAMVIQNPRYQVTQFGKPVTLSCSQTLNHNVMYWYQQKSSQAPKLLFHYYDKDFNNEADTPDNFQSRRPNTSFCFLDIRSPGLGDTAMYLCATSRDGTFYEQYFGPGTRLTVT.

The rearrangement joins TRBV15 to TRBJ1-1; 7 bases are a match to TRBD1. Germline V lookup: CDR1 LNHNV, CDR2 YYDKDF (reference sequence). This CDR3 is built from 13 residues. V gave up 3 bases and J gave up 5 bases; unmatched junction bases: 3. CDR3 in amino acids: CATSSTGVTEAFF. As DNA, the CDR3 is TGTGCCACCAGCAGTACAGGGGTAACTGAAGCTTTCTTT.